The following is a TCR beta chain sequence with its context. Its antigen remains unidentified. This CDR3 comprises 13 residues. With 5 bases removed from V and 5 bases from J, the gap between germline ends came to 15 bases. Germline V gene lookup returns CDR1 SQVTM and CDR2 ANQGSEA. This entry comes from a study of shared clonotypes between healthy human individuals. At the level of the study: The study used three CD4 naive, three CD4 memory, two CD8 naive and one CD8 memory plate per donor.

Deep-level settings were used for running the assay. Evenly divided among several immunoSEQ plates was the genomic DNA of each subset. Assay used: immunoSEQ multiplex PCR; TCRdb lists only in-frame clones, some missing. This sample carries 400,000 to 600,000 clones, roughly 95% of them seen once, and the ten largest clones take approximately 0.06%. The study, taken as a whole, reports: Depth was large, yet rarefaction showed that sorted-subset sequencing was incomplete.

The V and J genes are TRBV29-1 and TRBJ2-5; D remains ambiguous. The sample comprised naive CD4+ T cells sorted from blood. Indicated subset: CD45RA+ positively selected. This TCR was sampled from a woman in her 30s in good health. The CDR3, as DNA: TGCAGCGTTAATAGCAGGCCGAGGGAGACCCAGTACTTC. Translated: CSVNSRPRETQYF.